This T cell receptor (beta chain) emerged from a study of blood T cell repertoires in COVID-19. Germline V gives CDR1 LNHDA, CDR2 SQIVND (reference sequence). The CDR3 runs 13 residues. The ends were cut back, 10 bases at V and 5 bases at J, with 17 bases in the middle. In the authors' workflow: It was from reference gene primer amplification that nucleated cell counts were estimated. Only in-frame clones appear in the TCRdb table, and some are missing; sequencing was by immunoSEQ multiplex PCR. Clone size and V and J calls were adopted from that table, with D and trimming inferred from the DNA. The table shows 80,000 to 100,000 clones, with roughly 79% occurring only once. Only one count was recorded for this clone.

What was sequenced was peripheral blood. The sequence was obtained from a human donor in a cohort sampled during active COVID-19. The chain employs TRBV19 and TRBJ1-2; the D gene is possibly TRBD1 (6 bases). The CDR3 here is CATRTVGTYGYTF. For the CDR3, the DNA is TGTGCCACCCGGACAGTCGGGACGTATGGCTACACCTTC.